This T cell receptor beta chain was documented in a study of identical twins. Study-level findings and limits: Researchers caution that invariant MAIT and iNKT cells could partly confound zero-insertion analyses. Whereas memory repertoires showed no such difference, abundant cord blood beta clonotypes carried fewer insertions.

The CDR3 has 15 amino acids. V lost 4 bases to trimming and J lost 6 bases; unmatched junction nucleotides: 8. Germline-derived CDR1 and CDR2 are MNHNS and SASEGT. TCRdb recomputed calls from the 5' RACE reads with MiXCR, one row per CDR3 protein. Counted here are around 450,000 distinct CDR3 sequences, 13% to 15% occurring once; the ten biggest clones make up 0.5% to 0.65%. A remark on this clonotype: Its antigen is currently unknown.

The same sample was also studied in work on yellow fever vaccine responses in identical twins.

This receptor was taken from a woman aged 18-35 years in good health. The V call is TRBV6-1, the J call TRBJ2-2; TRBD1 matches at 7 bases. The sample consisted of CD4+ T cells sorted from blood. DNA of the CDR3: TGTGCCAGCAGTGCGGCAGGGGGTGACGCCGGGGAGCTGTTTTTT. It specifies CASSAAGGDAGELFF.